Following are 19 T cell receptor beta chains from one sample sequenced in a study of CD8 T cells in ankylosing spondylitis. In TCRdb, the 5' RACE reads were re-called with MiXCR into one record per CDR3 protein. The sample contains over 75,000 distinct CDR3 sequences, about 9% of which appear only once. What was sequenced was blood, either unsorted or a sorted T cell fraction (not recorded which). These receptors were obtained from a male donor with ankylosing spondylitis or in good health (not recorded which).

This clonotype was counted many times. The chain combines TRBV28 with TRBJ1-2, with TRBD1 matching over 10 bases. Looked up from germline, CDR1 is MDHEN and CDR2 is SYDVKM. The CDR3 has 14 amino acids. J was trimmed by 5 bases and V by 5 bases; bases with no gene match: 5. The CDR3 loop reads CASSPLGQGYGYTF. The CDR3, as DNA: TGTGCCAGCAGTCCCTTGGGACAGGGGTATGGCTACACCTTC.

This clonotype came up many times. The chain carries TRBV7-8 and TRBJ2-2; D is perhaps TRBD2 (6 bases). CDR1 is SGHVS, CDR2 FQNEAQ, per germline. The CDR3 contains 16 residues. V was shortened by 1 base and J by 5 bases, with 14 bases between the two germline ends. CDR3 sequence: CASSLGGGGTTGELFF. DNA for the CDR3: TGTGCCAGCAGCTTAGGCGGTGGGGGGACGACCGGGGAGCTGTTTTTT.

Ten or more counts support this clonotype. The chain joins TRBV12-3 or TRBV12-4 to TRBJ2-1, with D hard to call. The CDR3 contains 12 residues. V dropped 3 bases and J dropped 7 bases, with 7 bases sitting between them. The CDR3 is CASSFNRNEQFF. CDR3 bases: TGTGCCAGCAGTTTTAATAGGAATGAGCAGTTCTTC.

CDR3 amino acids: CSASSGGPQETQYF. The CDR3 DNA reads TGCAGTGCTAGTAGCGGGGGACCCCAAGAGACCCAGTACTTC. This chain joins TRBV20-1 and TRBJ2-5, with TRBD2 identical over 9 bases. Germline lookup yields CDR1 DFQATT and CDR2 SNEGSKA (reference sequence). V gave up 3 bases and J gave up 1 base; unmatched junction bases: 3. This CDR3 has 14 residues.

CDR3 in DNA: TGTGCCAGCAGACACGGGGGGCCGAACACCGGGGAGCTGTTTTTT. As protein: CASRHGGPNTGELFF. The rearrangement links TRBV11-1 to TRBJ2-2, with D tentatively TRBD2 (7 bases). Between the trimmed V and J ends, which lost 6 bases and 0 bases, there was a span of 11 bases. CDR3 length: 15 amino acids. The germline CDR1 and CDR2 sequences are SGHAT and FQDESV (reference sequence).

V and J are TRBV5-1 and TRBJ2-6; the D is unclear. The CDR3 loop spans 15 amino acids. Trimming stripped 0 bases from V and 0 bases from J, with 4 bases between. In germline, CDR1 is SGHRS, CDR2 YFSETQ. The CDR3 region is CASSLVVSGANVLTF. CDR3 DNA sequence: TGCGCCAGCAGCTTGGTTGTCTCTGGGGCCAACGTCCTGACTTTC.

J is TRBJ2-3 and V is TRBV27, with 8 bases aligning to TRBD2. CDR1 MNHEY and CDR2 SMNVEV come from the germline V gene (reference sequence). J gave up 1 base and V 6 bases, and 6 bases lay outside the gene matches. This CDR3 has 15 amino acids. The CDR3 DNA is TGTGCCAGCAGCCCCGGGAGGGGCCGCACAGATACGCAGTATTTT. This sequence encodes CASSPGRGRTDTQYF.

The sample holds a few counts of this clonotype. V gene TRBV4-2 combines with J gene TRBJ1-6; a weak D match, TRBD1 (5 bases). The V and J ends lost 4 bases and 13 bases respectively, with 23 bases between them. Germline V CDR1 and CDR2: LGHNA, YNFKEQ. This CDR3 contains 16 residues. The CDR3 sequence is CASSPNGGRGIRPLHF. CDR3 coding DNA: TGTGCCAGCAGCCCGAACGGAGGGAGGGGAATTCGCCCCCTCCACTTT.

The gene calls are TRBV7-9 and TRBJ1-2; 7 bases fit TRBD1. Germline assignment: CDR1 SEHNR and CDR2 FQNEAQ (reference sequence). The CDR3 has 14 amino acids. Germline trimming cut 3 bases from V and 8 bases from J; bases unmatched to any gene: 9. CDR3 amino acids: CASSLNEQGWGYTF. CDR3 in DNA: TGTGCCAGCAGCTTGAATGAACAGGGGTGGGGCTACACCTTC.

The chain is built from TRBV6-6 and TRBJ2-7; D perhaps matches TRBD1 (6 bases). This CDR3 comprises 13 residues. Germline CDR1 reads MNHNY; CDR2 reads SVGAGI (reference sequence). V gave up 2 bases and J gave up 6 bases, with 11 bases separating them. DNA for the CDR3: TGTGCCAGCAGTTACATTTCAGGGGTCGAGCAGTACTTC. It codes for CASSYISGVEQYF.

In its sample, this clonotype was seen many times. J is TRBJ2-7 and V is TRBV6-1; possible D gene TRBD1, 5 bases. The V gene's germline CDR1 is MNHNS and CDR2 SASEGT. The CDR3 extends over 13 amino acids. V was shortened by 6 bases and J by 5 bases, with 14 bases between the two germline ends. In DNA, the CDR3 is TGTGCCAGCAGGGTAGACAGTCTCCACGAGCAGTACTTC. Protein product: CASRVDSLHEQYF.

This clonotype was seen many times. The rearrangement links TRBV6-6 to TRBJ2-7; 8 bases are a match to TRBD1. V was clipped by 6 bases and J by 12 bases; unmatched bases: 10. This CDR3 has 12 amino acids. Per the germline V gene, CDR1 is MNHNY and CDR2 is SVGAGI (reference sequence). The CDR3 DNA is TGTGCCAGCAGCTTTGGACAGGGTCTCACGTACTTC. It is translated as CASSFGQGLTYF.

A word on this clonotype: Being one base from a much bigger clone, this may be a read error. J is TRBJ2-1 and V is TRBV5-1, with D tentatively TRBD2 (5 bases). Looked up from germline, CDR1 is SGHRS and CDR2 is YFSETQ. The V and J ends lost 0 bases and 12 bases respectively, with 13 bases between them. CDR3 length: 13 amino acids. The CDR3 here is CASSLVAGVVQFF. In DNA, the CDR3 is TGCGCCAGCAGCTTGGTGGCGGGTGTGGTGCAGTTCTTC.

This clonotype was found many times. The chain links TRBV28 to TRBJ2-1, with a tentative D call TRBD1 (5 bases). The germline V gene encodes CDR1 MDHEN and CDR2 SYDVKM. The CDR3 length is 14 residues. Trimming took 6 bases from V and 4 from J, leaving 13 bases between them. The CDR3 loop reads CASSPGQMYNEQFF. In DNA form, the CDR3 reads TGTGCCAGCAGCCCCGGACAAATGTACAATGAGCAGTTCTTC.

This clonotype has at least ten counts. This rearrangement joins TRBV12-3 or TRBV12-4 to TRBJ1-5; D gene ambiguous. CDR3 length equals 12 residues. Trimming removed 7 bases at V and 4 bases at J, with 8 bases between. CDR3 in DNA: TGTGCCAGCACCAATAGAAATCAGCCCCAGCATTTT. Residues: CASTNRNQPQHF.

This clonotype was recorded many times. V and J are TRBV19 and TRBJ2-7; tentative D call: TRBD1 (5 bases). Germline V CDR1 and CDR2: LNHDA, SQIVND (reference sequence). V gave up 2 bases and J gave up 0 bases, with 17 bases separating them. The length of the CDR3 is 17 residues. CDR3 sequence (DNA): TGTGCCAGTAGTATATTGGTGCCTGCAGGGTTCTCCTACGAGCAGTACTTC. Translated: CASSILVPAGFSYEQYF.

Points on this clonotype: This clone may be a read error of a much larger clone one base away. V gene TRBV2 combines with J gene TRBJ1-3, with D uncertain. The CDR3 sequence is 12 residues long. Germline-derived CDR1 and CDR2 are SNHLY and FYNNEI. V was cut by 6 bases and J by 3 bases, with 6 bases left in between. This CDR3 reads CASRRDGNTIYF. The CDR3 region has the DNA TGTGCCAGCAGGAGGGATGGAAACACCATATATTTT.

There are many counts of this clonotype. The chain links TRBV21-1 to TRBJ2-7. TRBV21-1 is deemed a pseudogene. This CDR3 has 11 residues. CDR3 loop: CASTGLGEQYF. As DNA, the CDR3 is TGTGCCAGCACCGGCCTGGGCGAGCAGTACTTC.

This clonotype was counted between two and nine times. A read error may produce the germline difference seen at one junction end. The chain joins TRBV20-1 to TRBJ1-6; 9 bases map to TRBD1. The V gene's germline CDR1 is DFQATT and CDR2 SNEGSKA (reference sequence). The CDR3 is 17 amino acids. Here the CDR3 reads CCAREGTGSSYNSPLHF. For the CDR3, the DNA is TGCTGTGCTAGAGAAGGGACAGGGAGCTCCTATAATTCACCCCTCCACTTT.